This T cell receptor (beta chain) was sequenced in a study of blood T cell repertoires in COVID-19. For the study at large: Samples representing acute and convalescent COVID-19 were sourced from the United States, Italy and Spain.

Either two negative PCRs, clearance, or symptom resolution qualified Cohort 3 donors as recovered. Measured with immunoSEQ multiplex PCR; TCRdb has only the in-frame clones, and not every one. The table records a few hundred thousand clones, approximately 85% of them present only once. The CDR3 loop spans 18 amino acids. Per germline, CDR1 LNHDA and CDR2 SQIVND (reference sequence). Unmatched junction bases numbered 20, after V lost 6 bases and J lost 6 bases. This rearrangement joins TRBV19 to TRBJ1-1; 9 bases are shared with TRBD1. Input material: PBMCs or T cells enriched from blood (not recorded which). The sequence was obtained from a man aged 25-45 years who had recovered from COVID-19. The CDR3 DNA reads as TGTGCCAGTAGAGTATTTGCCTTTGGCGGGACAGGGTCCCCTGAAGCTTTCTTT. Protein: CASRVFAFGGTGSPEAFF. The whole variable domain, remainder taken from reference TRBV19 and TRBJ1-1, is DGGITQSPKYLFRKEGQNVTLSCEQNLNHDAMYWYRQDPGQGLRLIYYSQIVNDFQKGDIAEGYSVSREKKESFPLTVTSAQKNPTAFYLCASRVFAFGGTGSPEAFFGQGTRLTVV.